Listed here are 31 T cell receptor beta chains from one sample, sequenced in a study of cytomegalovirus exposure and HLA in healthy donors. Vbeta (60) and Jbeta (13) primers were used in the PCR. Method: immunoSEQ multiplex PCR; TCRdb's copy keeps in-frame clones and lacks some. This table holds 200,000 to 250,000 clones, 82% found once. The material sequenced was PBMCs. Receptor source: a woman between 40 and 55 years old in good health and CMV-seronegative.

This clone has only one observation. The rearrangement joins TRBV9 to TRBJ2-7; 9 bases are a match to TRBD1. V dropped 4 bases and J dropped 4; count of bases not matched to a gene: 6. The CDR3 totals 14 residues. Per the germline V gene, CDR1 is SGDLS and CDR2 is YYNGEE. The CDR3 spells CASSSRDRAYEQYF. The DNA for the CDR3 is TGTGCCAGCAGCTCCCGGGACAGGGCTTACGAGCAGTACTTC.

This rearrangement joins TRBV25-1 to TRBJ1-2, with 7 nucleotides matching TRBD1. The V gene end was trimmed by 6 bases and the J gene end by 7 bases; junction bases not matched to a gene: 2. The CDR3 extends over 11 amino acids. Germline loops: CDR1 MGHDK, CDR2 SYGVNS. DNA of the CDR3: TGTGCCAGCAGGACAGGGTTTGGCTACACCTTC. This gives the protein CASRTGFGYTF.

V gene TRBV19 combines with J gene TRBJ2-3; maybe TRBD2 (5 bases). Germline CDR1 and CDR2: LNHDA and SQIVND (reference sequence). V was shortened by 6 bases and J by 3 bases, with 19 bases between the two germline ends. This CDR3 spans 16 amino acids. Here the CDR3 DNA reads TGTGCCAGTAGGGGAGAGCTAGGAAAGAGAACAGATACGCAGTATTTT. This sequence encodes CASRGELGKRTDTQYF.

CDR3: CASSQESPRGAAYNEQFF. DNA for the CDR3: TGTGCCAGCAGCCAAGAGTCCCCACGGGGGGCGGCATACAATGAGCAGTTCTTC. The chain combines TRBV4-2 with TRBJ2-1; D might be TRBD2 (7 bases). Trimming stripped 0 bases from V and 4 bases from J, with 19 bases between. Germline V gives CDR1 LGHNA, CDR2 YNFKEQ. The CDR3 length is 18 residues.

V usage is TRBV18 and J usage is TRBJ1-2, with 9 bases lining up with TRBD1. V gave up 3 bases and J gave up 6 bases; unmatched junction bases: 11. The CDR3 is made up of 16 amino acids. Looked up from germline, CDR1 is KGHSH and CDR2 is LQKENI. The CDR3 region is CASSPRTGERIDGYTF. CDR3 sequence (DNA): TGTGCCAGCTCACCCCGGACAGGGGAGAGGATCGATGGCTACACCTTC. The whole variable domain, filled in from reference TRBV18 and TRBJ1-2, reads NAGVMQNPRHLVRRRGQEARLRCSPMKGHSHVYWYRQLPEEGLKFMVYLQKENIIDESGMPKERFSAEFPKEGPSILRIQQVVRGDSAAYFCASSPRTGERIDGYTFGSGTRLTVV.

The CDR3 DNA sequence: TGTGCCAGTAGGCCCGCTGGGACAGGGGGCTACGAGCAGTACTTC. Translation: CASRPAGTGGYEQYF. The V gene is TRBV19, the J gene TRBJ2-7, with TRBD1 identical over 11 bases. The germline V gene has CDR1 LNHDA and CDR2 SQIVND (reference sequence). The CDR3 consists of 15 residues. Trimming at V came to 6 bases and at J to 3 bases, leaving 7 bases not matched to a gene.

The chain combines TRBV27 with TRBJ2-3; a weak D match, TRBD2 (6 bases). V lost 4 bases, J lost 10 bases, and 9 bases lay in between. The CDR3 contains 11 residues. Germline V gene lookup returns CDR1 MNHEY and CDR2 SMNVEV (reference sequence). CDR3 bases: TGTGCCAGCAGTTCGCCGGGAGCGCAGTATTTT. It specifies CASSSPGAQYF.

This clone was counted only a few times. The J gene is TRBJ2-7, the V gene TRBV5-5, with 7 bases identical to TRBD1. The germline V gene has CDR1 SGHKS and CDR2 YYEKEE (reference sequence). V shed 4 bases and J 3 bases; nucleotides not matched to a gene: 4. The CDR3 spans 13 residues. The CDR3 reads CASSRDSRYEQYF. CDR3 coding DNA: TGTGCCAGCAGCCGGGACAGCCGCTACGAGCAGTACTTC.

V and J are TRBV9 and TRBJ2-5; 8 bases agree with TRBD1. The V segment lost 4 bases and the J segment 2 bases; nucleotides outside the gene matches: 10. CDR1 and CDR2 from the germline V gene are SGDLS and YYNGEE. The CDR3 is 16 amino acids. The CDR3 DNA reads TGTGCCAGCAGCTCGTCTACGGACAGGGCACAAGAGACCCAGTACTTC. Amino acids: CASSSSTDRAQETQYF.

CDR3 region: CASSSGGGKTQYF. As DNA, the CDR3 is TGTGCCAGCAGTAGCGGGGGCGGTAAGACCCAGTACTTC. The chain links TRBV2 to TRBJ2-5, with TRBD2 matching 8 bases. The length of the CDR3 is 13 residues. Germline V gene data show CDR1 as SNHLY and CDR2 as FYNNEI. The V and J ends lost 5 bases and 6 bases, in that order; junction bases with no gene match: 5.

This rearrangement joins TRBV7-6 to TRBJ1-1, with TRBD1 matching over 8 bases. The ends lost 5 bases at V and 3 bases at J; junction bases unmatched: 5. Looked up from germline, CDR1 is SGHVS and CDR2 is FNYEAQ. The CDR3 has 14 residues. CDR3 protein: CASSKDRGDTEAFF. The CDR3 DNA follows: TGTGCCAGCAGCAAAGACAGGGGAGACACTGAAGCTTTCTTT.

CDR3 sequence: CASSLGAGDGYTF. The CDR3 DNA reads TGTGCCAGTAGCTTGGGTGCAGGGGATGGCTACACCTTC. The V and J genes are TRBV19 and TRBJ1-2; the D gene is possibly TRBD1 (6 bases). Germline V gene sequence: CDR1 LNHDA, CDR2 SQIVND (reference sequence). V lost 6 bases and J lost 6, with 14 bases in between. The CDR3 runs to 13 residues.

J is TRBJ1-4 and V is TRBV5-1; the D is unclear. The CDR3 sequence is 14 residues long. Looked up from germline, CDR1 is SGHRS and CDR2 is YFSETQ. V lost 1 base, J lost 4 bases, and 8 bases lay in between. CDR3: CASSLNGLNEKLFF. The CDR3 DNA sequence: TGCGCCAGCAGCTTGAACGGACTTAATGAAAAACTGTTTTTT. The whole variable domain, remainder taken from reference TRBV5-1 and TRBJ1-4, is KAGVTQTPRYLIKTRGQQVTLSCSPISGHRSVSWYQQTPGQGLQFLFEYFSETQRNKGNFPGRFSGRQFSNSRSEMNVSTLELGDSALYLCASSLNGLNEKLFFGSGTQLSVL.

The chain uses TRBV2 and TRBJ2-7, with 9 positions matching TRBD1. Germline CDR1 SNHLY, CDR2 FYNNEI. Losses at the gene ends were 10 bases for V and 6 bases for J; bases not matched to a gene: 13. The CDR3 runs to 14 residues. The CDR3 nucleotides are TGTGCCACAAACGCACAGGGGGCGCTTTCCGAGCAGTACTTC. This translates into CATNAQGALSEQYF. Combining the CDR3 with reference TRBV2 and TRBJ2-7 gives the whole variable domain EPEVTQTPSHQVTQMGQEVILRCVPISNHLYFYWYRQILGQKVEFLVSFYNNEISEKSEIFDDQFSVERPDGSNFTLKIRSTKLEDSAMYFCATNAQGALSEQYFGPGTRLTVT.

This clone came up once. V is TRBV18 and J is TRBJ2-1; TRBD1 matches at 12 bases. There are 16 residues in the CDR3. CDR1 and CDR2 from the germline V gene are KGHSH and LQKENI. Trimming cost V 8 bases and J 9 bases; bases outside gene matches: 14. Here the CDR3 DNA reads TGTGCCAGCACGAAACGGGACAGGGGGCTTTTAGGTGAGCAGTTCTTC. This sequence encodes CASTKRDRGLLGEQFF.

The chain employs TRBV19 and TRBJ1-1, with D perhaps TRBD1 (6 bases). This CDR3 spans 14 amino acids. Trimming took 8 bases from V and 5 from J, leaving 18 bases between them. The germline V gene encodes CDR1 LNHDA and CDR2 SQIVND (reference sequence). The CDR3 DNA reads as TGTGCCAGTGGGGGGCCAGGGCGGGGGACTGAAGCTTTCTTT. Amino acid sequence: CASGGPGRGTEAFF.

Only one count was recorded for this clone. This chain uses TRBV2 with TRBJ2-5; TRBD2 matches at 12 bases. The CDR3 runs 14 residues. J was trimmed by 5 bases and V by 9 bases; bases with no gene match: 7. Per germline, CDR1 SNHLY and CDR2 FYNNEI. The CDR3 nucleotides read TGTGCCAGTGGGACTAGCGGGCCTGGGGAGACCCAGTACTTC. This sequence encodes CASGTSGPGETQYF. The variable domain in full, with the rest retrieved from reference TRBV2 and TRBJ2-5, is EPEVTQTPSHQVTQMGQEVILRCVPISNHLYFYWYRQILGQKVEFLVSFYNNEISEKSEIFDDQFSVERPDGSNFTLKIRSTKLEDSAMYFCASGTSGPGETQYFGPGTRLLVL.

This rearrangement joins TRBV30 to TRBJ1-6, with 8 bases matching TRBD1. The V gene end was trimmed by 4 bases and the J gene end by 13 bases; junction bases not matched to a gene: 12. The germline CDR1 and CDR2 sequences are GTSNPN and SVGIG (reference sequence). The CDR3 runs 14 residues. In DNA form, the CDR3 reads TGTGCCTGGAATCCGGGACAGGCTCTAATTCCCCTCCACTTT. Its protein product is CAWNPGQALIPLHF.

This clone was seen a single time. CDR3 coding DNA: TGTGCCAGCAGTTTAAAGGGGGCCGGGGGAGTAGAAAAACTGTTTTTT. Protein: CASSLKGAGGVEKLFF. The rearrangement joins TRBV28 to TRBJ1-4; TRBD1 matches 7 bases. The CDR3 has 16 residues. Trimming took 2 bases from V and 8 from J; bases not matched to a gene: 11. The V gene's germline CDR1 is MDHEN and CDR2 SYDVKM.

The chain carries TRBV11-3 and TRBJ2-1; tentative D call: TRBD1 (6 bases). Per the germline V gene, CDR1 is SGHNT and CDR2 is YENEEA. Trimming took 5 bases from V and 7 from J, leaving 12 bases between them. This CDR3 spans 13 amino acids. The CDR3 protein is CASSDRQRNEQFF. Here the CDR3 DNA reads TGTGCCAGCAGCGACAGGCAAAGGAATGAGCAGTTCTTC.

The chain joins TRBV9 to TRBJ1-5; 7 bases are shared with TRBD1. The CDR3 is 15 residues long. Germline CDR1 SGDLS, CDR2 YYNGEE. The trim removed 4 bases at V and 4 bases at J, leaving 8 bases unmatched. CDR3 bases: TGTGCCAGCAGCCTCGGACAGGCGGGGAATCAGCCCCAGCATTTT. Encoded protein: CASSLGQAGNQPQHF.

This chain uses TRBV7-3 with TRBJ1-1; D is unresolved. CDR1 and CDR2 from the germline V gene are SGHTA and FQGTGA. The CDR3 is made up of 12 amino acids. Between the trimmed V and J ends, which lost 5 bases and 1 base, there was a span of 5 bases. CDR3 residues: CASSEGNTEAFF. The CDR3 region has the DNA TGTGCCAGCAGCGAGGGGAACACTGAAGCTTTCTTT.

The gene calls are TRBV27 and TRBJ1-2, with 7 nucleotides matching TRBD1. There are 14 residues in the CDR3. Germline V gene lookup returns CDR1 MNHEY and CDR2 SMNVEV (reference sequence). J lost 1 base, V lost 5 bases, and 4 bases had no gene match. CDR3 in amino acids: CASSQQGINYGYTF. The DNA for the CDR3 is TGTGCCAGCAGTCAACAGGGGATTAACTATGGCTACACCTTC.

The rearrangement links TRBV18 to TRBJ2-7; 10 nucleotides match TRBD2. CDR1 is KGHSH, CDR2 LQKENI, per germline. With 3 bases clipped from V and 7 bases from J, the junction kept 9 bases outside the gene matches. The CDR3 covers 15 residues. The CDR3 sequence: CASSPSSGGKGEQYF. The DNA of the CDR3 is TGTGCCAGCTCACCCAGTAGCGGGGGGAAGGGTGAGCAGTACTTC.

The chain combines TRBV7-2 with TRBJ1-5; D gene uncertain. Between the trimmed V and J ends, which lost 2 bases and 7 bases, there was a span of 9 bases. The CDR3 contains 13 residues. Germline assignment: CDR1 SGHTA and CDR2 FQGNSA. The CDR3 reads CASSLYRQQPQHF. The CDR3 DNA sequence: TGTGCCAGCAGCTTATATAGACAACAGCCCCAGCATTTT.

J is TRBJ1-2 and V is TRBV28; no clear D. The CDR3 contains 14 residues. V was cut by 6 bases and J by 3 bases, with 14 bases left in between. CDR1 and CDR2 (germline): MDHEN, SYDVKM. As DNA, the CDR3 is TGTGCCAGCAGCCATACTACCCCCTACTATGGCTACACCTTC. Its protein product is CASSHTTPYYGYTF.

CDR3 sequence: CASSGTGRTEAFF. CDR3 coding DNA: TGCGCCAGCAGTGGGACAGGGAGGACTGAAGCTTTCTTT. The chain carries TRBV10-1 and TRBJ1-1; 8 nucleotides line up with TRBD1. Germline V gene sequence: CDR1 WNHNN, CDR2 SYGVQD (reference sequence). Trimming at V came to 4 bases and at J to 5 bases, leaving 3 bases not matched to a gene. The CDR3 has 13 residues.

The V call is TRBV6-1, the J call TRBJ1-1; D gene uncertain. Germline CDR1 is MNHNS and CDR2 is SASEGT. Trimming shortened V by 1 base and J by 2 bases, and 14 bases separated the two germline ends. This CDR3 region has 16 residues. The CDR3 sequence is CASSEEAGLRNTEAFF. CDR3 nucleotides: TGTGCCAGCAGTGAAGAGGCGGGGTTGAGAAACACTGAAGCTTTCTTT.

The genes are TRBV29-1 and TRBJ1-4, with a tentative D call TRBD1 (5 bases). V gave up 7 bases and J gave up 8 bases, with 11 bases separating them. This CDR3 region has 11 residues. Germline assignment: CDR1 SQVTM and CDR2 ANQGSEA. In DNA, the CDR3 is TGCAGCGGAAGACGGGGGGAAAAACTGTTTTTT. This sequence encodes CSGRRGEKLFF. Based on the CDR3 plus reference TRBV29-1 and TRBJ1-4, the full variable domain is SAVISQKPSRDICQRGTSLTIQCQVDSQVTMMFWYRQQPGQSLTLIATANQGSEATYESGFVIDKFPISRPNLTFSTLTVSNMSPEDSSIYLCSGRRGEKLFFGSGTQLSVL.

The chain links TRBV10-3 to TRBJ1-1; TRBD1 agrees at 11 bases. The CDR3 sequence is 15 residues long. V lost 3 bases, J lost 5 bases, and 5 bases stayed unmatched. Germline CDR1 reads ENHRY; CDR2 reads SYGVKD. CDR3 amino acids: CAISDVDRGRTEAFF. The CDR3 DNA reads as TGTGCCATCAGTGATGTGGACAGGGGGCGGACTGAAGCTTTCTTT.

The sample holds one count of this clone. The chain joins TRBV5-1 to TRBJ2-5; tentative D call: TRBD2 (7 bases). The V gene lost 0 bases and the J gene lost 4 bases, with 10 bases spanning the gap. Germline V CDR1 and CDR2: SGHRS, YFSETQ. The CDR3 has 14 amino acids. In DNA, the CDR3 is TGCGCCAGCAGCTTGGGGGGGGGCCCAGAGACCCAGTACTTC. The encoded protein is CASSLGGGPETQYF.